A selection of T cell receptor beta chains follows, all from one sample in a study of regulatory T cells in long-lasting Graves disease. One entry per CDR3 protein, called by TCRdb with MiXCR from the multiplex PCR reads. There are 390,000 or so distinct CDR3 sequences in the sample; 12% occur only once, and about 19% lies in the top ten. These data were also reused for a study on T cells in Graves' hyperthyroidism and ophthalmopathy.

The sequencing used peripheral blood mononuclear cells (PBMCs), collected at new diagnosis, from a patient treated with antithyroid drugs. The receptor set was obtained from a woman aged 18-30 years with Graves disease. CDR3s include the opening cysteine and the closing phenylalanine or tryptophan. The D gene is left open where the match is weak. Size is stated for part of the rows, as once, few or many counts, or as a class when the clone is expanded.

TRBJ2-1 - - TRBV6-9 CASSSLGSFNEQFF TGTGCCAGCAGTTCGTTGGGGAGCTTCAATGAGCAGTTCTTC
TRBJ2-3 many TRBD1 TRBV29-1 CSVAFDREGTDTQYF TGCAGCGTCGCCTTCGACAGGGAAGGCACAGATACGCAGTATTTT
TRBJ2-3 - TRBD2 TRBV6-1 CASNSLAGGTDTQYF TGTGCCAGCAATTCACTAGCGGGGGGCACAGATACGCAGTATTTT
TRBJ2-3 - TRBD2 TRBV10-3 CAISDSRGGAADTQYF TGTGCCATCAGTGATTCACGCGGGGGGGCAGCAGATACGCAGTATTTT
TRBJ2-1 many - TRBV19 CASTRGLSSYNEQFF TGTGCCAGTACCCGGGGGTTAAGCTCCTACAATGAGCAGTTCTTC
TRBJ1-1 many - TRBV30 CAWSVSIGRSTEAFF TGTGCCTGGAGTGTATCCATCGGGAGGAGCACTGAAGCTTTCTTT
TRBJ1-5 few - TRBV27 CASSFRRENQPQHF TGTGCCAGCAGTTTCCGCAGGGAAAATCAGCCCCAGCATTTT
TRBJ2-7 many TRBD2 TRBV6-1 CASRSSGGSYEQYF TGTGCCAGCAGATCAAGCGGGGGCTCCTACGAGCAGTACTTC
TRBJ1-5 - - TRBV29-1 CSVRGVGNQPQHF TGCAGCGTTCGTGGGGTCGGGAATCAGCCCCAGCATTTT
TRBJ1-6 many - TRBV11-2 CASSLSKWTENNSPLHF TGTGCCAGCAGCCTCTCTAAATGGACAGAAAATAATTCACCCCTCCACTTT
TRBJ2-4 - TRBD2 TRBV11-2 CASSLEALAGGPMVTKNIQYF TGTGCCAGCAGCTTAGAAGCCCTAGCGGGGGGGCCTATGGTGACCAAAAACATTCAGTACTTC
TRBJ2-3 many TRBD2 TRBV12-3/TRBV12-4 CASSLGGGGPSTDTQYF TGTGCCAGCAGTTTAGGCGGGGGGGGACCAAGCACAGATACGCAGTATTTT
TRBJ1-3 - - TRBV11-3 CASSARAVSGSTIYF TGTGCCAGCAGCGCTAGGGCAGTCTCTGGAAGCACCATATATTTT
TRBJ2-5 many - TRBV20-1 CSAARRVRASRETQYF TGCAGTGCCGCGCGGCGGGTTAGAGCCAGTAGGGAGACCCAGTACTTC
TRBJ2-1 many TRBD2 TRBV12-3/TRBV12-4 CASSFGGGVVNEQFF TGTGCCAGCAGTTTTGGCGGGGGGGTTGTCAATGAGCAGTTCTTC
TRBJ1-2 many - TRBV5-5 CASSPDVGNYGYTF TGTGCCAGCAGCCCAGACGTAGGAAACTATGGCTACACCTTC
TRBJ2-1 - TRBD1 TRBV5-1 CASSFGQARDEQFF TGCGCCAGCAGCTTTGGACAGGCGAGGGATGAGCAGTTCTTC
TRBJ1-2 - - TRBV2 CASSGGRYDGYTF TGTGCCAGCAGCGGGGGCCGATATGATGGCTACACCTTC
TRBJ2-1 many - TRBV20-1 CSARLLALGSPQFF TGCAGTGCTAGACTTCTAGCATTGGGGTCTCCGCAGTTCTTC
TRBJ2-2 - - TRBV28 CASHGGRELFF TGTGCCAGCCATGGGGGCCGGGAGCTGTTTTTT
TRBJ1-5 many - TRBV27 CASSLYGGSQPQHF TGTGCCAGCAGTTTATATGGAGGCAGTCAGCCCCAGCATTTT
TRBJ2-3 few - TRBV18 CASSPPPRDEDTQYF TGTGCCAGCTCACCACCCCCTAGGGACGAAGATACGCAGTATTTT
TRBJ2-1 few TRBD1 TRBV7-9 CASSSLRTGLNEQFF TGTGCCAGCAGCTCCCTACGGACAGGGCTAAATGAGCAGTTCTTC
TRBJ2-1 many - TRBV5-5 CASSLVGGRNEQFF TGTGCCAGCAGCTTGGTCGGGGGCCGCAATGAGCAGTTCTTC
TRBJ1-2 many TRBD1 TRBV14 CASSPRQGDNYGYTF TGTGCCAGCAGCCCCAGACAGGGGGATAACTATGGCTACACCTTC
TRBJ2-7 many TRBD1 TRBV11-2 CASSSHRDRLYEQYF TGTGCCAGCAGCTCACACAGGGACAGGCTCTACGAGCAGTACTTC
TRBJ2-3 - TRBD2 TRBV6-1 CATERGGETDTQYF TGTGCCACGGAGCGGGGGGGGGAGACAGATACGCAGTATTTT
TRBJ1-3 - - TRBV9 CASSVAPVGASGNTIYF TGTGCCAGCAGCGTAGCTCCAGTAGGGGCCTCTGGAAACACCATATATTTT
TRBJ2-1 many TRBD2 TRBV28 CASTLRRLAGNEQFF TGTGCCAGCACCCTTCGGAGACTAGCGGGCAATGAGCAGTTCTTC
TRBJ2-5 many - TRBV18 CASSPLVPSRSRGETQYF TGTGCCAGCTCACCCCTCGTGCCTAGTCGGTCCCGTGGGGAGACCCAGTACTTC
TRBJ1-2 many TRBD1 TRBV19 CASRPGQGVDYGYTF TGTGCCAGTAGGCCCGGGCAGGGGGTCGACTATGGCTACACCTTC
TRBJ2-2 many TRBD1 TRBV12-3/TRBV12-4 CASSTHRGNTGELFF TGTGCCAGCAGTACTCACAGGGGTAACACCGGGGAGCTGTTTTTT
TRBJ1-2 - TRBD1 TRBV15 CATSRVEGTDNYGYTF TGTGCCACCAGCAGAGTCGAGGGGACAGATAACTATGGCTACACCTTC
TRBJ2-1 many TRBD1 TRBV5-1 CASKHGQATYNEQFF TGCGCCAGCAAGCACGGACAGGCAACCTACAATGAGCAGTTCTTC
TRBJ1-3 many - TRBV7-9 CASSRSRSGNTIYF TGTGCCAGCAGCCGGAGCCGCTCTGGAAACACCATATATTTT
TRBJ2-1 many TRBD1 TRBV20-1 CSARGTGQGNEQFF TGCAGTGCTAGAGGGACAGGACAGGGGAATGAGCAGTTCTTC
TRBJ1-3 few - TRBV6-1 CASSEALDPGSLTIYF TGTGCCAGCAGTGAAGCGCTTGACCCAGGCAGCCTCACCATATATTTT
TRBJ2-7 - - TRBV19 CASSRDGLSYEQYF TGTGCCAGTAGCCGGGACGGTCTATCTTACGAGCAGTACTTC
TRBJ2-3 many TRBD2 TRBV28 CASSRARGLAEGPLPRDTQYF TGTGCCAGCAGCCGAGCTAGAGGACTAGCGGAAGGCCCACTCCCGAGGGATACGCAGTATTTT
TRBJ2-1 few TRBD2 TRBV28 CASRSRTSGRASLAGQFF TGTGCCAGCAGAAGTCGTACTAGCGGGAGGGCTTCCCTGGCTGGGCAGTTCTTC
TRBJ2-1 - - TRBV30 CAWSTGFSLYNEQFF TGTGCCTGGAGTACTGGGTTTTCCCTCTACAATGAGCAGTTCTTC
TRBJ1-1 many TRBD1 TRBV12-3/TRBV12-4 CASTPRAGGRNTEAFF TGTGCCAGCACTCCTAGGGCAGGGGGAAGGAACACTGAAGCTTTCTTT
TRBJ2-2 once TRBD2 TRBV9 CASSPRVRASGKTSTGELFF TGTGCCAGCAGCCCCCGGGTGAGGGCTAGCGGGAAGACCTCGACCGGGGAGCTGTTTTTT
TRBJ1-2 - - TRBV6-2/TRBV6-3 CASSYRATTEDGYTF TGTGCCAGCAGTTACCGGGCCACCACCGAAGATGGCTACACCTTC
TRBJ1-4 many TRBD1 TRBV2 CASSWDRGNEKLFF TGTGCCAGCAGTTGGGACAGGGGGAACGAAAAACTGTTTTTT
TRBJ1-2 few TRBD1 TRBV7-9 CASRRTGEGYGYTF TGTGCCAGCAGGCGGACAGGGGAGGGCTATGGCTACACCTTC
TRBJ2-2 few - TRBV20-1 CSARTTNTGELFF TGCAGTGCTAGAACGACGAACACCGGGGAGCTGTTTTTT
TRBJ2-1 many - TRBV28 CASSIAVRGLGNEQFF TGTGCCAGCAGTATCGCGGTGAGGGGTTTGGGCAATGAGCAGTTCTTC
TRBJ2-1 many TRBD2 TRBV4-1 CASSQDSLAVNEQFF TGCGCCAGCAGCCAAGACTCACTAGCGGTCAATGAGCAGTTCTTC
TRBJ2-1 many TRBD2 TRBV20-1 CSASLAGGLNEQFF TGCAGTGCTAGTCTAGCGGGGGGGCTCAATGAGCAGTTCTTC
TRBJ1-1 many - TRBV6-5 CASSYSGWLNTEAFF TGTGCCAGCAGTTACTCGGGTTGGTTGAACACTGAAGCTTTCTTT